These T cell receptor beta chains were read from a single sample in a study of T-cell memory formation after mild COVID-19. TCRdb re-derived calls from the 5' RACE reads in MiXCR, one entry per CDR3 protein. The profile shows just over 400,000 distinct CDR3 sequences, less than 25% of them singletons. The material sequenced was PBMCs or a T cell subset sorted from them (not recorded which). The receptors originated from an adult woman who had mild COVID-19 (a few samples of this study predate the infection). Cell type and time point are not known. The CDR3 runs from the conserved cysteine through the conserved F or W. A D gene is named only where the DNA matches it firmly. Some rows mark clone size as missing; the rest say once, few, many or name a class of expanded clone.

cdr3_nt cdr3_aa clone_size d_call j_call cdr3_length v_call
TGCAGTGAGAGGGGCCTTAATGAAAAACTGTTTTTT CSERGLNEKLFF NA NA TRBJ1-4 12 TRBV20-1
TGCAGTGCTAGAGATACAGCGGGGGTTGTGGGAGGCTACACCTTC CSARDTAGVVGGYTF NA NA TRBJ1-2 15 TRBV20-1
TGTGCCAGCAGTGAGAGAACTACCTATGGCTACACCTTC CASSERTTYGYTF NA NA TRBJ1-2 13 TRBV2
TGTGCCAGCAGCTTCCCGGGGGGGTTGAATGAGCAGTTCTTC CASSFPGGLNEQFF few TRBD2 TRBJ2-1 14 TRBV5-5
TGTGCCAGCAGCCCCTCTTTAGCGGGGGGGCCTGCCGGGGAGCTGTTTTTT CASSPSLAGGPAGELFF few TRBD2 TRBJ2-2 17 TRBV7-3
TGCGCCAGCAGCTCCGCTAACACCCCCTGGTACCCCGGGGAGCTGTTTTTT CASSSANTPWYPGELFF many NA TRBJ2-2 17 TRBV5-1
TGCAGCGTGAAGTACCGGACAGGGCCGAGCTCCTACAATGAGCAGTTCTTC CSVKYRTGPSSYNEQFF few TRBD1 TRBJ2-1 17 TRBV29-1
TGTGCCACCGGACTAGCGGGAGGATACGAGCAGTACTTC CATGLAGGYEQYF NA TRBD2 TRBJ2-7 13 TRBV2
TGTGCCAGCAGCCGGCGACTGATGGATGAGCAGTTCTTC CASSRRLMDEQFF few NA TRBJ2-1 13 TRBV7-2
TGTGCCAGCAGCCCCGGGACCCAACCGGCGGAGACCCAGTACTTC CASSPGTQPAETQYF NA NA TRBJ2-5 15 TRBV5-4
TGTGCCATCTCGGCGGGGGAGTTCGTGGGCACAGATACGCAGTATTTT CAISAGEFVGTDTQYF many TRBD2 TRBJ2-3 16 TRBV10-3
TGCGCCAGCAGCTTGTTCGGCGGGCCATCTAGCACAGATACGCAGTATTTT CASSLFGGPSSTDTQYF once NA TRBJ2-3 17 TRBV5-1
TGCAGTGCGGAATACAGGGGGCTGGAAAAACTGTTTTTT CSAEYRGLEKLFF few TRBD1 TRBJ1-4 13 TRBV20-1
TGTGCCAGCAGCTCCGCCTTCGGGGGGGGGAACACTGAAGCTTTCTTT CASSSAFGGGNTEAFF NA NA TRBJ1-1 16 TRBV7-2
TGTGCCAGCAAGGCAGGGGCCCGGGGTCAGCCCCAGCATTTT CASKAGARGQPQHF few NA TRBJ1-5 14 TRBV6-5
TGTGCCAGCAGTGCCGGGACTAGCGGGGGTGAGCAGTACTTC CASSAGTSGGEQYF few TRBD2 TRBJ2-7 14 TRBV6-1
TGTGCCAGCAGCTTAGAGACAGTCTACGAGCAGTACTTC CASSLETVYEQYF NA NA TRBJ2-7 13 TRBV7-6
TGTGCCAGCAGCCCTTACGGACAGGGTGGCACTGAAGCTTTCTTT CASSPYGQGGTEAFF few TRBD1 TRBJ1-1 15 TRBV5-5
TGTGCCTGGGGACAGCCAGGCTACACCTTC CAWGQPGYTF few NA TRBJ1-2 10 TRBV30
TGTGCCAGCAGCCAGAGAACTAGCGGGGGTTACCGTTATATGGAGCAGTTCTTC CASSQRTSGGYRYMEQFF NA TRBD2 TRBJ2-1 18 TRBV3-1
TGTGCCAGCAGCTCGGAGCGGGAGCGCACCGGGGAGCTGTTTTTT CASSSERERTGELFF NA TRBD2 TRBJ2-2 15 TRBV7-9
TGCAGTGTTGGACAGGGGGCGCGCACCGGGGAGCTGTTTTTT CSVGQGARTGELFF few TRBD1 TRBJ2-2 14 TRBV20-1
TGCGCCAGCAGCCACCCGGGACAGGGGGCCTATGAGCAGTTCTTC CASSHPGQGAYEQFF NA TRBD1 TRBJ2-1 15 TRBV4-1
TGTGCCAGCAGCTTGGGGGCAGTCCCCCAAGAGACCCAGTACTTC CASSLGAVPQETQYF once NA TRBJ2-5 15 TRBV5-5
TGCAGTGCTAGATCTCGCAGGGGCTGGTATGGCTACACCTTC CSARSRRGWYGYTF NA NA TRBJ1-2 14 TRBV20-1
TGTGCCAGCAGTTACGCTAGCGGGGACTACGAGCAGTACTTC CASSYASGDYEQYF NA TRBD2 TRBJ2-7 14 TRBV27
TGTGCCAGCAGTCGGACTAGCGGGAGGGGCACCGGGGAGCTGTTTTTT CASSRTSGRGTGELFF NA TRBD2 TRBJ2-2 16 TRBV9
TGTGCCAGCAGTGATTGGGACAGCTACGAGCAGTACTTC CASSDWDSYEQYF few TRBD1 TRBJ2-7 13 TRBV25-1
TGCAGCGTTGAAGAGTGGGACATTAACCCGGGACTAGCGGGAGGGCATGGCTACAATGAGCAGTTCTTC CSVEEWDINPGLAGGHGYNEQFF NA TRBD2 TRBJ2-1 23 TRBV29-1
TGTGCCAGCAGCTATTCCGGGACAGCAACCCAAGAGACCCAGTACTTC CASSYSGTATQETQYF NA TRBD1 TRBJ2-5 16 TRBV11-2
TGTGCCAGCAGTTTACTAGGAGGTCAAGAAGGGGATTTT CASSLLGGQEGDF NA NA TRBJ1-4 13 TRBV6-6
TGTGCCAGCTCGGTCTCCACAGCGAATGGCTACACCTTC CASSVSTANGYTF NA NA TRBJ1-2 13 TRBV18
TGTGCCAGCAGCCGCCCTAGCGGGACGTCCCACGAGCAGTACTTC CASSRPSGTSHEQYF NA TRBD2 TRBJ2-7 15 TRBV6-2/TRBV6-3
TGTGCCACCCTAACTAGCGGGCTCCACAATGAGCAGTTCTTC CATLTSGLHNEQFF few TRBD2 TRBJ2-1 14 TRBV11-2
TGCAGCGTTGGAGGGCCGAACATTCAGTACTTC CSVGGPNIQYF NA NA TRBJ2-4 11 TRBV29-1
TGTGCCAGCACCCTGGAACGAATCCGGACCACCGGGGAGCTGTTTTTT CASTLERIRTTGELFF few NA TRBJ2-2 16 TRBV12-3/TRBV12-4
TGTGCCAGCAGCCAAGAAGGCGGGAGCTCCTACGAGCAGTACTTC CASSQEGGSSYEQYF few TRBD2 TRBJ2-7 15 TRBV4-3
TGTGCCAGCTCCAGACAGGGGGAGAATCTTGGCTACACCTTC CASSRQGENLGYTF few TRBD1 TRBJ1-2 14 TRBV18
TGTGCCAGCAGTTTGCAGGGGTGGGCTGAAGCTTTCTTT CASSLQGWAEAFF NA NA TRBJ1-1 13 TRBV6-2/TRBV6-3
TGTGCCAGCAGAGATAACAGGGAGCAGTTCTTC CASRDNREQFF NA NA TRBJ2-1 11 TRBV28
TGTGCCAGCAGCCCCAGCGGACAGGGGGGGTACGAGCAGTACTTC CASSPSGQGGYEQYF NA TRBD1 TRBJ2-7 15 TRBV7-9
TGTGCCAGCAGTCGGACAGGTGGGGACACTGAAGCTTTCTTT CASSRTGGDTEAFF NA TRBD1 TRBJ1-1 14 TRBV6-2/TRBV6-3
TGCAGCGTCGGAACGTTGGGGGACAATGAGCAGTTCTTC CSVGTLGDNEQFF few NA TRBJ2-1 13 TRBV29-1
TGTGCCAGCAGCGTAGTTCCAGGGGATTACGAGCAGTACTTC CASSVVPGDYEQYF NA NA TRBJ2-7 14 TRBV9
TGTGCCAGCAGTTTCAGTAGGGGACGGGGTTCCTACGAGCAGTACTTC CASSFSRGRGSYEQYF few NA TRBJ2-7 16 TRBV12-3/TRBV12-4
TGTGCCAGCAGTTTTGGGGGGCTTGGAAACACCATATATTTT CASSFGGLGNTIYF NA NA TRBJ1-3 14 TRBV12-3/TRBV12-4
TGTGCCAGCAGTTACGACCCGCAGCTGAACACTGAAGCTTTCTTT CASSYDPQLNTEAFF NA NA TRBJ1-1 15 TRBV6-5
TGCGCCAGCAGCTTGGCGAGGGACCCCGCCTATGAGCAGTTCTTC CASSLARDPAYEQFF few NA TRBJ2-1 15 TRBV5-1
TGCGCCAGCAGCTTCGACCCCGCCTCGTTTGGATACGAGCAGTACTTC CASSFDPASFGYEQYF few NA TRBJ2-7 16 TRBV5-1
TGCGCCAGCAGTGAGGGGACTAGCGGGGGGAGGCAGTTCTTC CASSEGTSGGRQFF NA TRBD2 TRBJ2-1 14 TRBV10-2
TGTGCCAGCAGCCGGGACTCCCTCACAGATACGCAGTATTTT CASSRDSLTDTQYF few NA TRBJ2-3 14 TRBV14
TGTGCCAGCAGGGCAGGGGTCATGCCTCACAATGAGCAGTTCTTC CASRAGVMPHNEQFF few NA TRBJ2-1 15 TRBV12-3/TRBV12-4
TGTGCCAGCAGACCCCCAGGCGGACGCTCCAGAGAGAACACTGAAGCTTTCTTT CASRPPGGRSRENTEAFF NA NA TRBJ1-1 18 TRBV6-6
TGCGCCAGCTTGGGCGGGTCCTACTACGAGCAGTACTTC CASLGGSYYEQYF NA NA TRBJ2-7 13 TRBV10-2
TGTGCCAGCAGCACCGGCCCCGGCGGGGGTGAAAAACTGTTTTTT CASSTGPGGGEKLFF NA NA TRBJ1-4 15 TRBV12-3/TRBV12-4
TGTGCCAGCAGCTTAGGAAACCTTGGAGAGACCCAGTACTTC CASSLGNLGETQYF NA NA TRBJ2-5 14 TRBV7-2
TGTGCCAGCAGCTCCCCTGAACTAGCGGGGTTATACAATGAGCAGTTCTTC CASSSPELAGLYNEQFF NA TRBD2 TRBJ2-1 17 TRBV7-2